A single sample is the source of the 32 T cell receptor beta chains below, sequenced in a study of blood T cell repertoires in COVID-19. The data were produced by immunoSEQ multiplex PCR, yet TCRdb's version contains in-frame clones alone and is incomplete. There are about 330,000 clones in the sample; roughly 88% occur only once, and about 5% lies in the top ten. Sequenced sample: PBMCs or T cells enriched from blood (not recorded which). These receptor sequences come from a man aged 30-40 years who had recovered from COVID-19.

This clone was observed once. This chain uses TRBV10-1 with TRBJ1-1; TRBD1 aligns across 9 bases. The germline V gene has CDR1 WNHNN and CDR2 SYGVQD (reference sequence). This CDR3 is 14 amino acids long. V was clipped by 6 bases and J by 3 bases; unmatched bases: 5. CDR3 region: CASSRGTGYTEAFF. The CDR3 region has the DNA TGCGCCAGCAGCCGAGGGACAGGGTACACTGAAGCTTTCTTT.

V gene TRBV6-5 combines with J gene TRBJ2-2; D not resolved. V was pared by 0 bases and J by 7 bases, with 12 bases between. CDR3 length equals 15 residues. Germline V CDR1 and CDR2: MNHEY, SVGAGI. The chain's CDR3 is CASSYSDFLGGELFF. DNA of the CDR3: TGTGCCAGCAGTTACTCCGACTTCCTCGGCGGGGAGCTGTTTTTT.

The chain has TRBV19 and TRBJ1-6; tentative D call: TRBD1 (5 bases). This CDR3 is built from 13 residues. Trimming left V 3 bases short and J 9 bases short, with 9 bases between. Germline V gene sequence: CDR1 LNHDA, CDR2 SQIVND (reference sequence). DNA for the CDR3: TGTGCCAGTAGTATCTCCAGGGTTTCACCCCTCCACTTT. Translating it yields CASSISRVSPLHF.

The chain recombines TRBV30 with TRBJ2-5, with TRBD1 identical over 7 bases. J was trimmed by 5 bases and V by 1 base; bases with no gene match: 10. This CDR3 is 15 amino acids long. Germline values: CDR1 GTSNPN, CDR2 SVGIG (reference sequence). CDR3 loop: CAWSAGTASLETQYF. The DNA of the CDR3 is TGTGCCTGGAGTGCAGGGACAGCTTCTCTGGAGACCCAGTACTTC.

This clone has only a few counts. The chain links TRBV21-1 to TRBJ1-5; TRBD1 is taken as the D call from the table, unchecked against the DNA. TRBV21-1 is recorded as a pseudogene. The CDR3 contains 16 residues. The CDR3 nucleotides read TGTGCCAGCAGCAAGTCCGGCCGGGACACCAATCAGCCCCAGCATTTT. This encodes CASSKSGRDTNQPQHF.

This chain joins TRBV28 and TRBJ1-5, with 12 bases fitting TRBD1. V was pared by 3 bases and J by 2 bases, with 11 bases of the junction left unmatched. This CDR3 is 19 amino acids long. Germline-derived CDR1 and CDR2 are MDHEN and SYDVKM. CDR3 amino acids: CASSLEGQGARLGNQPQHF. The DNA for the CDR3 is TGTGCCAGCAGTTTGGAGGGACAGGGGGCTCGGTTGGGCAATCAGCCCCAGCATTTT.

The rearrangement uses TRBV18 and TRBJ2-7; D gene unclear. CDR1 is KGHSH and CDR2 is LQKENI in the germline V gene. Trimming shortened V by 0 bases and J by 3 bases, and 9 bases separated the two germline ends. This CDR3 has 14 amino acids. The CDR3 spells CASSPPLESYEQYF. The CDR3 region has the DNA TGTGCCAGCTCACCACCTTTGGAGAGCTACGAGCAGTACTTC.

The rearrangement uses TRBV2 and TRBJ2-1, with no clear D. V lost 7 bases and J 4 bases, leaving 11 bases between the germline ends. Germline values: CDR1 SNHLY, CDR2 FYNNEI. The CDR3 totals 13 residues. The CDR3 nucleotides read TGTGCCAGCACTATCCAAGTTTACAATGAGCAGTTCTTC. It specifies CASTIQVYNEQFF.

This clone has just one count. The chain recombines TRBV29-1 with TRBJ1-3; D gene unclear. The germline gives CDR1 SQVTM, CDR2 ANQGSEA. This CDR3 is built from 14 residues. Deletions cut 4 bases from V and 0 bases from J, with 10 bases between. In nucleotides, the CDR3 is TGCAGCGTTGCGCAGGAACTCTCTGGAAACACCATATATTTT. This gives the protein CSVAQELSGNTIYF.

This chain connects TRBV4-2 to TRBJ2-7; a possible D gene is TRBD1 (5 bases). The CDR3 spans 15 residues. V shed 1 base and J shed 0 bases, with 10 bases lying between them. Germline V gene data show CDR1 as LGHNA and CDR2 as YNFKEQ. In DNA, the CDR3 is TGTGCCAGCAGCCAAGGTAGGGGCCCCTCCTACGAGCAGTACTTC. Translated, it gives CASSQGRGPSYEQYF.

The J gene is TRBJ2-7, the V gene TRBV28; 7 bases match TRBD2. Germline V gene data show CDR1 as MDHEN and CDR2 as SYDVKM. J gave up 3 bases and V 9 bases, and 8 bases lay outside the gene matches. This CDR3 has 13 residues. The CDR3 coding sequence is TGTGCCAGTAGTCGGGACTACGGCTACGAGCAGTACTTC. Its protein product is CASSRDYGYEQYF.

CDR3 in amino acids: CASSLVTQGGNTEAFF. CDR3 DNA: TGCGCCAGCAGCTTGGTAACCCAGGGTGGGAACACTGAAGCTTTCTTT. This chain links TRBV5-1 with TRBJ1-1; tentatively, D is TRBD1 (5 bases). This CDR3 has 16 amino acids. CDR1 and CDR2 (germline): SGHRS, YFSETQ. V was shortened by 0 bases and J by 1 base, with 13 bases between the two germline ends.

V gene TRBV6-5 combines with J gene TRBJ2-5; D might be TRBD1 (6 bases). Per the germline V gene, CDR1 is MNHEY and CDR2 is SVGAGI. This CDR3 spans 14 amino acids. V lost 5 bases to trimming and J lost 7 bases, with 17 bases between them. This CDR3 is CASSPQTGSGTQYF. CDR3 bases: TGTGCCAGCAGTCCACAAACAGGGTCCGGGACCCAGTACTTC.

The J gene is TRBJ1-3, the V gene TRBV4-1; 7 bases match TRBD1. This CDR3 is built from 15 residues. Germline loops: CDR1 MGHRA, CDR2 YSYEKL. The ends lost 3 bases at V and 2 bases at J; junction bases unmatched: 4. The chain's CDR3 is CASSHTGDAGNTIYF. Written as DNA, the CDR3 is TGCGCCAGCAGCCATACAGGGGACGCTGGAAACACCATATATTTT.

The V gene is TRBV13, the J gene TRBJ2-7; D is unresolved. V was trimmed by 5 bases and J by 1 base, leaving 6 bases between them. The CDR3 has 12 residues. The germline V gene encodes CDR1 PRHDT and CDR2 FYEKMQ (reference sequence). Written as DNA, the CDR3 is TGTGCCAGCAGCCAACAGTCCTACGAGCAGTACTTC. Protein: CASSQQSYEQYF.

The J gene is TRBJ2-3, the V gene TRBV2; D might be TRBD2 (6 bases). There are 14 residues in the CDR3. V dropped 5 bases and J dropped 1 base, with 10 bases sitting between them. Germline loops: CDR1 SNHLY, CDR2 FYNNEI. In nucleotides, the CDR3 is TGTGCCAGCAGTTGGTCGGGGGGCACAGATACGCAGTATTTT. Protein: CASSWSGGTDTQYF.

V is TRBV2 and J is TRBJ2-1, with 8 bases lining up with TRBD2. The ends lost 7 bases at V and 7 bases at J; junction bases unmatched: 6. This CDR3 comprises 13 residues. Germline loops: CDR1 SNHLY, CDR2 FYNNEI. CDR3 coding DNA: TGTGCCAGCACCCGGGGGGGCCGTAATGAGCAGTTCTTC. Protein product: CASTRGGRNEQFF.

The chain couples TRBV3-1 (or the pseudogene TRBV3-2) to TRBJ2-1; 9 positions agree with TRBD2. The germline V gene encodes CDR1 LGHDT and CDR2 YNNKEL (reference sequence). This CDR3 spans 17 amino acids. V gave up 4 bases and J gave up 1 base; unmatched junction bases: 8. CDR3 nucleotide sequence: TGTGCCAGCAGCCTCTCGGATAGCGGGGGTTCCTACAATGAGCAGTTCTTC. Translation: CASSLSDSGGSYNEQFF.

The genes are TRBV6-5 and TRBJ2-7, with 8 bases identical to TRBD1. This CDR3 contains 16 residues. Germline loops: CDR1 MNHEY, CDR2 SVGAGI. V trimming: 4 bases; J trimming: 0 bases; junction bases outside the gene matches: 8. For the CDR3, the DNA is TGTGCCAGCAGTTTCGTGGCAGGGGGCGCCTCCTACGAGCAGTACTTC. Its translation: CASSFVAGGASYEQYF.

V usage is TRBV6-2 or TRBV6-3 and J usage is TRBJ1-4; weak D call: TRBD1 (5 bases). Trimming left V 2 bases short and J 7 bases short, with 14 bases between. Germline lookup yields CDR1 MNHEY and CDR2 SVGEGT. CDR3 length equals 15 residues. The CDR3 is CASSYPQVQGEKLFF. In nucleotides, the CDR3 is TGTGCCAGCAGTTACCCACAGGTCCAGGGTGAAAAACTGTTTTTT.

The chain is built from TRBV19 and TRBJ2-7, with 13 bases fitting TRBD2. The CDR3 consists of 16 residues. Unmatched junction bases numbered 5, after V lost 0 bases and J lost 6 bases. The germline V gene encodes CDR1 LNHDA and CDR2 SQIVND (reference sequence). CDR3 DNA: TGTGCCAGTAGTATAGATGCCGGGACTAGCGGGGTCGAGCAGTACTTC. Its protein is CASSIDAGTSGVEQYF. The full variable domain, with the rest looked up from reference TRBV19 and TRBJ2-7, is DGGITQSPKYLFRKEGQNVTLSCEQNLNHDAMYWYRQDPGQGLRLIYYSQIVNDFQKGDIAEGYSVSREKKESFPLTVTSAQKNPTAFYLCASSIDAGTSGVEQYFGPGTRLTVT.

This chain links TRBV27 with TRBJ2-7, with D perhaps TRBD2 (6 bases). Germline CDR1 is MNHEY and CDR2 is SMNVEV (reference sequence). The CDR3 is made up of 13 amino acids. Deletions cut 2 bases from V and 4 bases from J, with 9 bases between. The DNA for the CDR3 is TGTGCCAGCAGTTTAGGTGGAGGGTACGAGCAGTACTTC. It translates to CASSLGGGYEQYF.

This chain connects TRBV21-1 to TRBJ1-4. TRBV21-1 is a pseudogene. The CDR3 is made up of 12 amino acids. CDR3: CASSKPGEKLFF. The CDR3 DNA follows: TGTGCCAGCAGCAAGCCGGGTGAAAAACTGTTTTTT.

The chain carries TRBV12-3 or TRBV12-4 and TRBJ1-1; D possibly corresponds to TRBD1 (5 bases). The length of the CDR3 is 13 residues. V dropped 6 bases and J dropped 4 bases, with 12 bases sitting between them. CDR3 nucleotide sequence: TGTGCCAGCAGCCAGGGTTTGGTCACTGAAGCTTTCTTT. Translation: CASSQGLVTEAFF.

This clone was picked up one time. The chain links TRBV9 to TRBJ2-1; D gene uncertain. V gave up 0 bases and J gave up 4 bases, with 17 bases separating them. This CDR3 is 17 amino acids long. CDR1 is SGDLS, CDR2 YYNGEE, per germline. The CDR3 is CASSVAFGPTEYNEQFF. CDR3 DNA sequence: TGTGCCAGCAGCGTAGCTTTCGGTCCAACTGAGTACAATGAGCAGTTCTTC. The entire variable domain, with the rest obtained from reference TRBV9 and TRBJ2-1, is as follows: DSGVTQTPKHLITATGQRVTLRCSPRSGDLSVYWYQQSLDQGLQFLIQYYNGEERAKGNILERFSAQQFPDLHSELNLSSLELGDSALYFCASSVAFGPTEYNEQFFGPGTRLTVL.

This clone was recorded once. The CDR3 DNA sequence: TGTGCCAGCAGCTCTCCAGGGGGCGCAGGCGGCTACACCTTC. It specifies CASSSPGGAGGYTF. The chain links TRBV7-3 to TRBJ1-2; TRBD1 matches at 8 bases. The CDR3 is made up of 14 amino acids. CDR1 is SGHTA and CDR2 is FQGTGA in the germline V gene. The V segment lost 4 bases and the J segment 8 bases; nucleotides outside the gene matches: 9.

The chain carries TRBV4-2 and TRBJ1-2, with TRBD1 matching over 8 bases. The CDR3 consists of 14 residues. Germline CDR1 and CDR2: LGHNA and YNFKEQ. V shed 1 base, J shed 6 bases, and the junction held 4 bases outside the gene matches. CDR3 amino acids: CASSQGTGKDGYTF. The CDR3 DNA reads as TGTGCCAGCAGCCAAGGGACAGGGAAGGATGGCTACACCTTC.

The chain has TRBV7-9 and TRBJ2-7, with D possibly matching TRBD2 (6 bases). Germline loops: CDR1 SEHNR, CDR2 FQNEAQ (reference sequence). V was trimmed by 3 bases and J by 7 bases, leaving 16 bases between them. The CDR3 runs to 14 residues. This CDR3 is CASSLEGVVREQYF. For the CDR3, the DNA is TGTGCCAGCAGCTTGGAGGGAGTCGTGCGGGAGCAGTACTTC.

This clone occurred once. The chain has TRBV9 and TRBJ2-3; D not certain. The CDR3 is 14 residues long. V lost 2 bases and J 3 bases, leaving 10 bases between the germline ends. From germline, CDR1 is SGDLS and CDR2 YYNGEE. The CDR3 DNA reads TGTGCCAGCAGCGTCGCCCCACAAACAGATACGCAGTATTTT. It translates to CASSVAPQTDTQYF.

The genes are TRBV2 and TRBJ2-2; 9 positions match TRBD1. J was trimmed by 4 bases and V by 5 bases; bases with no gene match: 11. Germline V gene data show CDR1 as SNHLY and CDR2 as FYNNEI. The CDR3 sequence is 17 residues long. CDR3 in amino acids: CASSYGVTGGGTGELFF. The CDR3 region has the DNA TGTGCCAGCAGTTACGGGGTGACAGGGGGTGGCACCGGGGAGCTGTTTTTT.

The chain joins TRBV6-6 to TRBJ2-1; D may be TRBD2 (6 bases). This CDR3 has 14 residues. V lost 0 bases and J 9 bases, leaving 12 bases between the germline ends. Germline V gene lookup returns CDR1 MNHNY and CDR2 SVGAGI (reference sequence). The chain's CDR3 is CASSYSRQGGEQFF. The CDR3 DNA reads TGTGCCAGCAGTTACTCCCGGCAGGGAGGTGAGCAGTTCTTC.

This chain connects TRBV19 to TRBJ1-2; D is uncertain. Deletions cut 3 bases from V and 0 bases from J, with 14 bases between. The CDR3 has 16 residues. Per germline, CDR1 LNHDA and CDR2 SQIVND (reference sequence). In DNA, the CDR3 is TGTGCCAGTAGTATGATAACCGCCGGAGCTAACTATGGCTACACCTTC. Translation: CASSMITAGANYGYTF.